The T cell receptor beta chain described here comes from a study of OX40 agonist ivuxolimab in advanced cancers. This clone is a singleton in its sample. Assay used: immunoSEQ multiplex PCR; TCRdb lists only in-frame clones, some missing. Of around 76,000 clones in the sample, about 88% were seen once. Sequenced material: CD4+ or CD8+ T cells sorted from blood, taken in a trial of the OX40 agonist ivuxolimab. The receptor comes from an adult with an advanced solid tumor such as melanoma, head and neck, liver or kidney cancer.

DNA of the CDR3: TGTGCCAGCAGTTTATTAGTAGCGGGAGGTGGTCGTCAGACCCAGTACTTC. Its protein is CASSLLVAGGGRQTQYF. V gene TRBV27 combines with J gene TRBJ2-5, with TRBD2 identical over 10 bases. CDR3 length: 17 residues. The germline V gene encodes CDR1 MNHEY and CDR2 SMNVEV (reference sequence). J lost 6 bases, V lost 1 base, and 11 bases had no gene match.